A single sample gave rise to the 22 T cell receptor beta chains below, sequenced in a study of T cell clonotyping in hematopoietic cell transplantation. Clones were read by immunoSEQ multiplex PCR, and TCRdb kept only the in-frame ones, dropping some. The sample contains some 13,000 clones, roughly 60% of which appear only once. Sequenced sample: PBMCs. The receptors here all came from a human donor who either received an allogeneic hematopoietic cell transplant for a myeloid malignancy or was a related donor (not recorded which). Some clones in this sample may be carry-over from other donors' samples.

This clone came up a few times. The chain employs TRBV30 and TRBJ1-2; maybe TRBD1 (5 bases). The CDR3 sequence is 15 residues long. The germline CDR1 and CDR2 sequences are GTSNPN and SVGIG (reference sequence). Between the trimmed V and J ends, which lost 6 bases and 4 bases, there was a span of 21 bases. The CDR3 DNA is TGTGCCTGCGAAGCCGGGACGGAGGTCTTCTATGGCTACACCTTC. Encoded protein: CACEAGTEVFYGYTF.

This chain joins TRBV30 and TRBJ2-3; D is ambiguous. CDR1 and CDR2 from the germline V gene are GTSNPN and SVGIG (reference sequence). V was shortened by 0 bases and J by 6 bases, with 10 bases between the two germline ends. The CDR3 is 13 amino acids. The CDR3 reads CAWSVLRWDTQYF. Written as DNA, the CDR3 is TGTGCCTGGAGTGTATTAAGATGGGATACGCAGTATTTT. Variable domain in full (rest from reference TRBV30 and TRBJ2-3): SQTIHQWPATLVQPVGSPLSLECTVEGTSNPNLYWYRQAAGRGLQLLFYSVGIGQISSEVPQNLSASRPQDRQFILSSKKLLLSDSGFYLCAWSVLRWDTQYFGPGTRLTVL.

The rearrangement links TRBV29-1 to TRBJ2-1; D might be TRBD2 (8 bases). Germline V lookup: CDR1 SQVTM, CDR2 ANQGSEA. This CDR3 spans 14 amino acids. V gave up 4 bases and J gave up 8 bases, with 18 bases separating them. DNA of the CDR3: TGCAGCGTTGGTAGCGGGGAAGGGGGCGATGAGCAGTTCTTC. This gives the protein CSVGSGEGGDEQFF.

The J gene is TRBJ2-7, the V gene TRBV5-4, with 7 positions matching TRBD2. This CDR3 has 15 residues. The V segment lost 5 bases and the J segment 2 bases; nucleotides outside the gene matches: 10. CDR1 is SGHNT, CDR2 YYREEE, per germline (reference sequence). In nucleotides, the CDR3 is TGTGCCAGCAGTTCTTTAATAGGGAGGGCCTACGAGCAGTACTTC. Encoded protein: CASSSLIGRAYEQYF. The variable domain in full, completed from reference TRBV5-4 and TRBJ2-7, reads ETGVTQSPTHLIKTRGQQVTLRCSSQSGHNTVSWYQQALGQGPQFIFQYYREEENGRGNFPPRFSGLQFPNYSSELNVNALELDDSALYLCASSSLIGRAYEQYFGPGTRLTVT.

This sequence joins TRBV7-6 and TRBJ2-6; 7 bases align to TRBD2. The CDR3 is made up of 16 amino acids. V lost 6 bases, J lost 0 bases, and 5 bases stayed unmatched. CDR1 SGHVS and CDR2 FNYEAQ come from the germline V gene. CDR3 residues: CASSPTGGSGANVLTF. Written as DNA, the CDR3 is TGTGCCAGCAGTCCGACGGGGGGCTCTGGGGCCAACGTCCTGACTTTC. Complete variable domain (other parts from reference TRBV7-6 and TRBJ2-6): GAGVSQSPRYKVTKRGQDVALRCDPISGHVSLYWYRQALGQGPEFLTYFNYEAQQDKSGLPNDRFSAERPEGSISTLTIQRTEQRDSAMYRCASSPTGGSGANVLTFGAGSRLTVL.

The J gene is TRBJ1-5, the V gene TRBV6-5; D is undetermined. Germline assignment: CDR1 MNHEY and CDR2 SVGAGI. CDR3 length: 15 amino acids. Trimming cost V 6 bases and J 3 bases, with 15 bases left between them. CDR3 bases: TGTGCCAGCAGCCCCATTGGGGTATCCAATCAGCCCCAGCATTTT. Amino acid sequence: CASSPIGVSNQPQHF.

The chain uses TRBV19 and TRBJ2-1, with 11 bases that match TRBD2. CDR1 and CDR2 from the germline V gene are LNHDA and SQIVND (reference sequence). This CDR3 has 16 amino acids. V was clipped by 4 bases and J by 7 bases; unmatched bases: 9. In DNA form, the CDR3 reads TGTGCCAGTAGTACCCCCCTAGCGGGGGGAGGTAATGAGCAGTTCTTC. Protein: CASSTPLAGGGNEQFF.

This clone was observed a handful of times. CDR3 sequence reads: CASSPRTEIYEQYF. In nucleotides, the CDR3 is TGTGCCAGCAGCCCCCGGACAGAGATCTACGAGCAGTACTTC. This rearrangement joins TRBV9 to TRBJ2-7, with a tentative D call TRBD1 (6 bases). The CDR3 has 14 amino acids. V was clipped by 4 bases and J by 3 bases, with 14 bases between them. Germline loops: CDR1 SGDLS, CDR2 YYNGEE.

The chain joins TRBV5-1 to TRBJ2-5; tentative D call: TRBD2 (6 bases). The CDR3 has 16 residues. The germline CDR1 and CDR2 sequences are SGHRS and YFSETQ. Between the trimmed V and J ends, which lost 0 bases and 4 bases, there was a span of 16 bases. The CDR3 bases are TGCGCCAGCAGCTTGGGAAATGGGGGGTTGGGAGAGACCCAGTACTTC. Translated, it gives CASSLGNGGLGETQYF.

The chain's CDR3 is CASSQDASGRDVKTQYF. CDR3 DNA: TGCGCCAGCAGCCAAGATGCTAGCGGGAGGGATGTGAAGACCCAGTACTTC. The chain joins TRBV4-3 to TRBJ2-5, with 12 positions matching TRBD2. Germline V CDR1 and CDR2: LGHNA, YSLEER. V shed 0 bases and J 6 bases; nucleotides not matched to a gene: 8. The CDR3 has 17 amino acids.

This clone was seen more than once but under ten times. The chain couples TRBV28 to TRBJ2-7; D gene ambiguous. Germline CDR1 is MDHEN and CDR2 is SYDVKM. V was shortened by 4 bases and J by 3 bases, with 7 bases between the two germline ends. The CDR3 extends over 12 amino acids. The CDR3 sequence is CASSWVGYEQYF. DNA for the CDR3: TGTGCCAGCAGTTGGGTGGGCTACGAGCAGTACTTC.

The V gene is TRBV19, the J gene TRBJ1-2; D is ambiguous. V lost 5 bases to trimming and J lost 1 base, with 11 bases between them. Germline CDR1 reads LNHDA; CDR2 reads SQIVND (reference sequence). The length of the CDR3 is 14 residues. Written as DNA, the CDR3 is TGTGCCAGTAGTCTACGACAACTTAACTATGGCTACACCTTC. It codes for CASSLRQLNYGYTF.

Judged by abundance, this clone is medium-sized. The CDR3 DNA reads as TGCGCCAGCAGCCCCTCGCGGGGGAAAGAGACCCAGTACTTC. The encoded protein is CASSPSRGKETQYF. V and J are TRBV4-1 and TRBJ2-5, with 7 bases lining up with TRBD2. Trimming cost V 4 bases and J 3 bases; bases outside gene matches: 5. The CDR3 runs 14 residues. Per germline, CDR1 MGHRA and CDR2 YSYEKL.

V and J are TRBV30 and TRBJ2-2, with TRBD2 matching 11 bases. The V gene's germline CDR1 is GTSNPN and CDR2 SVGIG (reference sequence). The CDR3 length is 18 residues. Trimming took 0 bases from V and 6 from J; bases not matched to a gene: 12. The CDR3 is CAWSVGRLAGISPGELFF. The CDR3 bases are TGTGCCTGGAGTGTGGGGCGACTAGCGGGAATTTCCCCCGGGGAGCTGTTTTTT.

The chain combines TRBV18 with TRBJ2-7; the match to TRBD1 covers 8 bases. The germline CDR1 and CDR2 sequences are KGHSH and LQKENI. The ends lost 6 bases at V and 4 bases at J; junction bases unmatched: 11. The CDR3 totals 15 residues. The CDR3 is CASSRGPGQEYEQYF. The CDR3 DNA follows: TGTGCCAGCTCCCGAGGTCCGGGACAGGAGTACGAGCAGTACTTC.

This chain links TRBV5-6 with TRBJ2-5; 7 nucleotides match TRBD2. The CDR3 has 14 residues. CDR1 is SGHDT, CDR2 YYEEEE, per germline. V shed 4 bases, J shed 2 bases, and the junction held 5 bases outside the gene matches. For the CDR3, the DNA is TGTGCCAGCAGCCAGGGACTACCTCAAGAGACCCAGTACTTC. Its protein product is CASSQGLPQETQYF.

This rearrangement joins TRBV6-8 to TRBJ2-1; 9 bases are a match to TRBD2. The junction had 5 bases not matched to a gene; V was cut back by 6 bases and J by 5 bases. Germline V gene data show CDR1 as MNHGY and CDR2 as SAAAGT. This CDR3 comprises 14 residues. CDR3 sequence: CASRLAGWDNEQFF. The CDR3 coding sequence is TGTGCCAGCAGACTAGCGGGTTGGGACAATGAGCAGTTCTTC.

This chain joins TRBV30 and TRBJ1-2; 7 bases align to TRBD1. Germline-derived CDR1 and CDR2 are GTSNPN and SVGIG (reference sequence). The length of the CDR3 is 14 residues. V dropped 0 bases and J dropped 4; count of bases not matched to a gene: 5. CDR3 region: CAWSVHRGGYGYTF. CDR3 nucleotides: TGTGCCTGGAGTGTACACAGGGGAGGCTATGGCTACACCTTC.

This clone was recorded only once. This chain uses TRBV30 with TRBJ2-3; D not resolved. This CDR3 is 12 amino acids long. The V gene's germline CDR1 is GTSNPN and CDR2 SVGIG (reference sequence). The ends were cut back, 1 base at V and 6 bases at J, with 8 bases in the middle. CDR3 DNA: TGTGCCTGGAGTGAGGCCTCGGATACGCAGTATTTT. It is translated as CAWSEASDTQYF.

CDR3 in amino acids: CASSLQGSNQPQHF. Here the CDR3 DNA reads TGTGCCAGCAGTTTACAGGGGAGCAATCAGCCCCAGCATTTT. The chain is built from TRBV27 and TRBJ1-5; the D gene is possibly TRBD1 (6 bases). V was trimmed by 2 bases and J by 1 base, leaving 6 bases between them. The CDR3 length is 14 residues. Germline CDR1 is MNHEY and CDR2 is SMNVEV (reference sequence).

Only one count was recorded for this clone. CDR3 sequence: CSVESLTGLMYTEAFF. The CDR3 region has the DNA TGCAGCGTTGAATCTTTGACAGGGCTTATGTACACTGAAGCTTTCTTT. This sequence joins TRBV29-1 and TRBJ1-1; 7 nucleotides line up with TRBD1. Germline CDR1 and CDR2: SQVTM and ANQGSEA. The CDR3 loop spans 16 amino acids. V shed 2 bases, J shed 3 bases, and the junction held 12 bases outside the gene matches.

This clone was seen a handful of times. The chain employs TRBV19 and TRBJ2-2; D unclear. Trimming took off 3 bases at V and 4 bases at J, with 6 bases between the two ends. CDR3 size: 13 residues. CDR1 and CDR2 (germline): LNHDA, SQIVND (reference sequence). CDR3 sequence (DNA): TGTGCCAGTAGTATGGTGGCCACCGGGGAGCTGTTTTTT. Residues: CASSMVATGELFF.